This passage covers 18 T cell receptor beta chains from one sample sequenced in a study of T cell repertoires in cytomegalovirus infection. TCRdb reprocessed the reads via MiXCR and lists one record per CDR3 protein. The repertoire holds 550,000 to 700,000 distinct CDR3 sequences, around 40% seen once, with around 48% in the top ten. Their antigens are not known. Sequencing used cultured PBMCs, obtained from culture after CMV antigen stimulation. The origin of the receptors is a human donor in good health (CMV status not recorded). Some clones in this sample may be carry-over from other donors' samples.

The rearrangement uses TRBV5-4 and TRBJ1-1; D gene unclear. Germline values: CDR1 SGHNT, CDR2 YYREEE (reference sequence). The CDR3 totals 14 residues. V lost 0 bases and J 5 bases, leaving 11 bases between the germline ends. CDR3 region: CASSLEGAGTEAFF. The CDR3 nucleotides are TGTGCCAGCAGCTTGGAAGGTGCGGGGACTGAAGCTTTCTTT.

This clonotype was recorded a few times. The genes are TRBV7-2 and TRBJ2-7; tentative D call: TRBD1 (6 bases). The CDR3 covers 13 residues. V was shortened by 2 bases and J by 5 bases, with 10 bases between the two germline ends. Germline assignment: CDR1 SGHTA and CDR2 FQGNSA. The CDR3 coding sequence is TGTGCCAGCAGCTTACAGGGGCTCGACGAGCAGTACTTC. The encoded protein is CASSLQGLDEQYF. Together with reference TRBV7-2 and TRBJ2-7, the CDR3 gives the full variable domain: GAGVSQSPSNKVTEKGKDVELRCDPISGHTALYWYRQSLGQGLEFLIYFQGNSAPDKSGLPSDRFSAERTGGSVSTLTIQRTQQEDSAVYLCASSLQGLDEQYFGPGTRLTVT.

The rearrangement joins TRBV4-1 to TRBJ1-4; unclear D gene. V was pared by 2 bases and J by 6 bases, with 13 bases between. Per germline, CDR1 MGHRA and CDR2 YSYEKL. The CDR3 is made up of 15 amino acids. The CDR3 sequence: CASSQSSGPYEKLFF. DNA for the CDR3: TGCGCCAGCAGCCAATCCTCCGGGCCATATGAAAAACTGTTTTTT.

The rearrangement joins TRBV15 to TRBJ2-5, with D perhaps TRBD1 or TRBD2 (5 bases each). The ends were cut back, 1 base at V and 3 bases at J, with 9 bases in the middle. The CDR3 consists of 14 residues. The germline CDR1 and CDR2 sequences are LNHNV and YYDKDF (reference sequence). DNA of the CDR3: TGTGCCACCAGCAGAGCGGGACCAGAAGAGACCCAGTACTTC. Protein sequence: CATSRAGPEETQYF.

The chain uses TRBV4-1 and TRBJ1-5, with D maybe TRBD1 (5 bases). Per the germline V gene, CDR1 is MGHRA and CDR2 is YSYEKL. This CDR3 contains 13 residues. Between the trimmed V and J ends, which lost 3 bases and 7 bases, there was a span of 10 bases. The CDR3 spells CASSQGGRQPQHF. CDR3 DNA: TGCGCCAGCAGCCAGGGGGGTAGGCAGCCCCAGCATTTT.

This clonotype is a singleton in its sample. This rearrangement joins TRBV20-1 to TRBJ1-2, with D possibly being TRBD1 (5 bases). Trimming pared 4 bases from V and 5 bases from J, leaving 14 bases between. In germline, CDR1 is DFQATT, CDR2 SNEGSKA (reference sequence). This CDR3 is built from 13 residues. The chain's CDR3 is CSATWTGRYGYTF. In DNA, the CDR3 is TGCAGTGCTACCTGGACGGGACGTTATGGCTACACCTTC.

The V gene is TRBV12-3 or TRBV12-4, the J gene TRBJ2-1; D is unclear. V was shortened by 4 bases and J by 4 bases, with 8 bases between the two germline ends. The CDR3 extends over 13 amino acids. CDR3 bases: TGTGCCAGCAGTTCCGACGCGTACAATGAGCAGTTCTTC. Its protein product is CASSSDAYNEQFF.

Ten or more counts support this clonotype. V is TRBV19 and J is TRBJ1-5; D is unclear. The CDR3 sequence is 14 residues long. Germline CDR1 is LNHDA and CDR2 is SQIVND (reference sequence). V lost 5 bases to trimming and J lost 6 bases, with 14 bases between them. The CDR3: CASSQTSKGQPQHF. DNA of the CDR3: TGTGCCAGTAGTCAAACTTCGAAGGGTCAGCCCCAGCATTTT.

The chain links TRBV7-9 to TRBJ2-3; D might be TRBD2 (5 bases). Germline V CDR1 and CDR2: SEHNR, FQNEAQ (reference sequence). This CDR3 is 17 amino acids long. Trimming removed 0 bases at V and 2 bases at J, with 15 bases between. Written as DNA, the CDR3 is TGTGCCAGCAGCTTAGCGACGGGGTACCAACCCACAGATACGCAGTATTTT. The encoded protein is CASSLATGYQPTDTQYF.

This clonotype has just a few counts. This chain connects TRBV4-1 to TRBJ2-1, with no clear D. CDR1 is MGHRA and CDR2 is YSYEKL in the germline V gene. V was trimmed by 1 base and J by 6 bases, leaving 4 bases between them. This CDR3 is built from 12 residues. The CDR3 loop reads CASSQGSNEQFF. The CDR3 bases are TGCGCCAGCAGCCAAGGATCCAATGAGCAGTTCTTC.

CDR3 in amino acids: CASSPTMGGTGELFF. CDR3 sequence (DNA): TGTGCCAGCAGCCCGACGATGGGTGGCACCGGGGAGCTGTTTTTT. The J gene is TRBJ2-2, the V gene TRBV7-2; D is unresolved. Germline CDR1 and CDR2: SGHTA and FQGNSA. CDR3 length: 15 amino acids. The ends were cut back, 5 bases at V and 4 bases at J, with 14 bases in the middle.

This CDR3 reads CASSFVGLAVSYEQYF. DNA of the CDR3: TGTGCCAGCAGTTTTGTGGGACTAGCGGTTTCCTACGAGCAGTACTTC. The V and J genes are TRBV28 and TRBJ2-7; 11 nucleotides agree with TRBD2. J gave up 1 base and V 3 bases, and 5 bases lay outside the gene matches. CDR1 is MDHEN, CDR2 SYDVKM, per germline. The CDR3 is 16 residues long.

This clonotype was recorded a few times. This sequence joins TRBV7-8 and TRBJ2-7; the D gene is possibly TRBD2 (6 bases). V was clipped by 4 bases and J by 5 bases, with 18 bases between them. Germline-derived CDR1 and CDR2 are SGHVS and FQNEAQ. The CDR3 totals 15 residues. CDR3 sequence (DNA): TGTGCCAGCAGCTCGAGTTGGGGCGGGAACGACGAGCAGTACTTC. Its translation is CASSSSWGGNDEQYF.

The V call is TRBV5-6, the J call TRBJ2-1; D is undetermined. This CDR3 spans 12 amino acids. V was shortened by 4 bases and J by 9 bases, with 11 bases between the two germline ends. CDR1 is SGHDT, CDR2 YYEEEE, per germline. For the CDR3, the DNA is TGTGCCAGCAGCCTAGTCCGCCGTGAGCAGTTCTTC. Encoded protein: CASSLVRREQFF.

This chain uses TRBV20-1 with TRBJ1-3, with 10 bases lining up with TRBD1. V shed 5 bases, J shed 8 bases, and the junction held 12 bases outside the gene matches. Germline V gene lookup returns CDR1 DFQATT and CDR2 SNEGSKA (reference sequence). The length of the CDR3 is 15 residues. The chain's CDR3 is CSAPGQGDPGDTIYF. CDR3 coding DNA: TGCAGTGCTCCTGGACAGGGGGACCCCGGCGACACCATATATTTT.

This clonotype occurred many times. The J gene is TRBJ2-1, the V gene TRBV7-6, with TRBD2 matching 7 bases. J was trimmed by 10 bases and V by 6 bases; bases with no gene match: 12. Germline CDR1 reads SGHVS; CDR2 reads FNYEAQ. This CDR3 has 14 amino acids. The CDR3 protein is CASRHGGVPKEQFF. DNA for the CDR3: TGTGCCAGCAGACATGGGGGGGTGCCAAAGGAGCAGTTCTTC.

This chain joins TRBV12-3 or TRBV12-4 and TRBJ1-1; possibly TRBD1 for D (6 bases). V lost 5 bases and J 5 bases, leaving 18 bases between the germline ends. The CDR3 contains 15 residues. CDR3 bases: TGTGCCAGCAGTCGACAGGCAGATTTTGGGACTGAAGCTTTCTTT. This encodes CASSRQADFGTEAFF.

This clonotype was counted only a few times. This chain connects TRBV7-9 to TRBJ2-7, with a tentative D call TRBD1 (6 bases). Germline lookup yields CDR1 SEHNR and CDR2 FQNEAQ (reference sequence). The germline V and J ends were trimmed by 5 bases and 3 bases, with 8 bases remaining between them. The CDR3 is 12 amino acids. The CDR3 is CASSRQDYEQYF. CDR3 DNA sequence: TGTGCCAGCAGCCGACAGGACTACGAGCAGTACTTC.